This T cell receptor (beta chain) was obtained from a study of regulatory T cells in long-lasting Graves disease. Study-wide findings and caveats: Public clonotype sharing was higher in persistent than newly diagnosed patients. Persistent cases of Graves' showed reduced TCR diversity relative to newly diagnosed patients.

Noted time point: persistent/refractory GD, antithyroid drugs over 5 years with positive TRAb. PBMC RNA served as the TCR library source. Germline-derived CDR1 and CDR2 are SGHRS and YFSETQ. Trimming pared 6 bases from V and 9 bases from J, leaving 10 bases between. CDR3 length equals 11 residues. The authors built TCR beta libraries using iRepertoire HTBI primers and Arm-PCR of CDR3 regions. TCRdb reanalysed the multiplex PCR reads using MiXCR and keeps one entry per CDR3 protein. The sample consists of 650,000 to 850,000 distinct CDR3 sequences, about 32% of them appearing once. A note on this clonotype: What it recognizes is unknown.

The sequencing used peripheral blood mononuclear cells (PBMCs), collected when the disease was refractory, from a patient treated with antithyroid drugs. The sequence came from a female donor with Graves disease. This chain uses TRBV5-1 with TRBJ2-1, with D maybe TRBD1 (5 bases). This chain's CDR3 is CASTFGAEQFF. Written as DNA, the CDR3 is TGCGCCAGCACCTTTGGGGCTGAGCAGTTCTTC.